This record covers a single T cell receptor beta chain. The antigen remains undetermined. Genes here carry mouse names. The CDR3 goes on 1 residue after the read ends, and that part is filled in from the germline J gene. Germline loops: CDR1 NSHNY, CDR2 SYGAGN. Germline trimming cut 5 bases from V and 4 bases from J; bases unmatched to any gene: 0. The CDR3 length is 13 residues. Using immunoSEQ multiplex PCR, the repertoire was profiled, and TCRdb retains in-frame clones only, with some absent. Among 20,000 to 25,000 clones listed, about 70% were seen once. The data derive from a study of tissue T cells after allogeneic stem cell transplantation. Study observations and caveats: Within patients, tissue anatomy strongly shaped TCR repertoire composition.

This chain connects TRBV13-1 to TRBJ2-2; 9 bases line up with TRBD1. Material: blood. The receptor's source is a female BALB/c mouse in good health. The MHC haplotype of this mouse line is H2-d. The sequenced CDR3 bases are TGTGCCAGCAGGACAGGGGGCACCGGGCAGCTCTAC. It is translated as CASRTGGTGQLY. The full CDR3 is CASRTGGTGQLYF.